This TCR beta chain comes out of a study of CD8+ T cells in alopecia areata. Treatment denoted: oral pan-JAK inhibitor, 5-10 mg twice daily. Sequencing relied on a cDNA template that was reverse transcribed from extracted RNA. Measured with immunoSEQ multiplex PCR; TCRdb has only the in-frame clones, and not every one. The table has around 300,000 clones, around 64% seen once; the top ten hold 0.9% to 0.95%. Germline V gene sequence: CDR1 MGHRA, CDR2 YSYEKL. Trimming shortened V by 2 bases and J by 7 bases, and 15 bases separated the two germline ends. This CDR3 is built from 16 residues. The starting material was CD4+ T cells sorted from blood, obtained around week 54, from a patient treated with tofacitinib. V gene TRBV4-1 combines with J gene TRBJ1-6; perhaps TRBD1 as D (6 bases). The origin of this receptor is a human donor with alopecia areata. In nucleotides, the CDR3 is TGCGCCAGCAGCCAACAAGGGTCGGGGGCCAATTCACCCCTCCACTTT. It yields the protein CASSQQGSGANSPLHF.